This entry lists 18 T cell receptor beta chains sequenced from one sample in a study of CD8 T cells in ankylosing spondylitis. The study, taken as a whole, reports: Seemingly distinctive of ankylosing spondylitis blood was a TCR beta motif formed by eight highly homologous variants.

TCRdb passed the 5' RACE reads through MiXCR, listing each CDR3 protein once. The sample gives a few hundred thousand distinct CDR3 sequences, about 22% of which show up once; about a sixth is in the top ten. These receptors are not linked to any known antigen. Sequenced: blood, either unsorted or a sorted T cell fraction (not recorded which). These receptors were taken from a male donor with ankylosing spondylitis.

About this clonotype: At one of its ends the junction is not consistent with the germline gene, which may arise from a read error. The V call is TRBV27, the J call TRBJ1-4; 8 bases are a match to TRBD1. There are 15 residues in the CDR3. Germline V gene lookup returns CDR1 MNHEY and CDR2 SMNVEV (reference sequence). CDR3 sequence reads: CASSHQGATNEKLFF. CDR3 coding DNA: TGTGCCAGCAGTCACCAGGGGGCAACGAATGAAAAACTGTTTTTT.

The chain employs TRBV7-9 and TRBJ2-3; D is ambiguous. CDR3 size: 13 residues. Between the trimmed V and J ends, which lost 4 bases and 10 bases, there was a span of 15 bases. The germline V gene has CDR1 SEHNR and CDR2 FQNEAQ (reference sequence). CDR3 DNA sequence: TGTGCCAGCAGCTACCGACAAGGGTGGGCGCAGTATTTT. Protein sequence: CASSYRQGWAQYF.

The table lists this clonotype with many counts. J is TRBJ2-5 and V is TRBV12-3 or TRBV12-4; a weak D match, TRBD2 (6 bases). The CDR3 is 14 residues long. Between the trimmed V and J ends, which lost 6 bases and 5 bases, there was a span of 16 bases. This chain's CDR3 is CASSLKGGRETQYF. CDR3 coding DNA: TGTGCCAGCAGCCTAAAGGGAGGTCGGGAGACCCAGTACTTC.

This chain uses TRBV9 with TRBJ2-3; TRBD2 agrees at 14 bases. The germline gives CDR1 SGDLS, CDR2 YYNGEE. The CDR3 extends over 19 amino acids. Trimming removed 2 bases from V and 4 bases from J; junction bases left unmatched: 12. The CDR3 DNA sequence: TGTGCCAGCAGCGTGGGTACCGGGACTAGCGGGAGTCGCGCAGATACGCAGTATTTT. Encoded protein: CASSVGTGTSGSRADTQYF.

This clonotype has more than one count but fewer than ten. V and J are TRBV7-3 and TRBJ2-1; D is ambiguous. V dropped 1 base and J dropped 4 bases, with 5 bases sitting between them. The germline CDR1 and CDR2 sequences are SGHTA and FQGTGA. The CDR3 extends over 13 amino acids. CDR3: CASSLNKYNEQFF. The CDR3 nucleotides read TGTGCCAGCAGCTTAAACAAATACAATGAGCAGTTCTTC.

The chain uses TRBV20-1 and TRBJ2-1; 12 positions match TRBD2. V gave up 6 bases and J gave up 5 bases; unmatched junction bases: 17. This CDR3 region has 18 residues. Germline CDR1 is DFQATT and CDR2 is SNEGSKA (reference sequence). CDR3 protein: CSARWGLAGGRGHNEQFF. The CDR3 DNA sequence: TGCAGTGCAAGGTGGGGGCTAGCGGGAGGGAGAGGCCACAATGAGCAGTTCTTC.

This clonotype was seen more than once but under ten times. V and J are TRBV30 and TRBJ2-1; TRBD2 aligns across 12 bases. Germline loops: CDR1 GTSNPN, CDR2 SVGIG (reference sequence). The CDR3 length is 15 residues. V lost 4 bases to trimming and J lost 9 bases; unmatched junction nucleotides: 10. The CDR3 loop reads CAWKIPSSGRGEQFF. In DNA, the CDR3 is TGTGCCTGGAAAATTCCCTCTAGCGGGAGGGGTGAGCAGTTCTTC.

This clonotype was found a few times. The chain uses TRBV6-2 or TRBV6-3 and TRBJ2-6; TRBD1 matches 11 bases. CDR1 and CDR2 (germline): MNHEY, SVGEGT. Germline trimming cut 6 bases from V and 5 bases from J; bases unmatched to any gene: 9. The CDR3 covers 17 residues. The CDR3 protein is CASRDGQGAEWANVLTF. CDR3 sequence (DNA): TGTGCCAGCAGGGATGGACAGGGGGCGGAGTGGGCCAACGTCCTGACTTTC.

Many counts were recorded for this clonotype. The chain combines TRBV20-1 with TRBJ2-3; TRBD2 matches 12 bases. Germline-derived CDR1 and CDR2 are DFQATT and SNEGSKA (reference sequence). The CDR3 is 16 residues long. With 2 bases clipped from V and 4 bases from J, the junction kept 7 bases outside the gene matches. The CDR3: CSARSGTSGLSDTQYF. The CDR3 region has the DNA TGCAGTGCTAGATCCGGGACTAGCGGGCTTTCAGATACGCAGTATTTT.

The CDR3 bases are TGCAGTGCTAGGCAGGCAGGGCGGGATTCACCCCTCCACTTT. Translated: CSARQAGRDSPLHF. V usage is TRBV20-1 and J usage is TRBJ1-6; D possibly corresponds to TRBD1 (5 bases). V dropped 3 bases and J dropped 8 bases, with 14 bases sitting between them. The CDR3 spans 14 residues. Germline CDR1 DFQATT, CDR2 SNEGSKA (reference sequence).

This clonotype occurred many times. The rearrangement links TRBV20-1 to TRBJ2-1, with 11 bases matching TRBD2. The germline CDR1 and CDR2 sequences are DFQATT and SNEGSKA (reference sequence). The V and J ends lost 4 bases and 8 bases, in that order; junction bases with no gene match: 4. The CDR3 is made up of 13 amino acids. This CDR3 reads CSANPSGRYEQFF. CDR3 sequence (DNA): TGCAGTGCTAATCCTAGCGGGAGGTATGAGCAGTTCTTC.

This clonotype came up a few times. This sequence joins TRBV7-9 and TRBJ2-1, with TRBD2 matching 8 bases. The junction had 19 bases not matched to a gene; V was cut back by 3 bases and J by 12 bases. This CDR3 is 17 amino acids long. The germline gives CDR1 SEHNR, CDR2 FQNEAQ (reference sequence). The CDR3: CASSFRTSQLQWAWQFF. The CDR3 DNA is TGTGCCAGCAGCTTCAGGACTAGCCAACTTCAATGGGCGTGGCAGTTCTTC.

This clonotype was seen only a few times. The chain links TRBV7-2 to TRBJ2-7; D call uncertain. This CDR3 comprises 14 residues. Germline V gives CDR1 SGHTA, CDR2 FQGNSA. The germline V and J ends were trimmed by 2 bases and 4 bases, with 12 bases remaining between them. For the CDR3, the DNA is TGTGCCAGCAGCTTATATAAGTGGGGATACGAGCAGTACTTC. Translated, it gives CASSLYKWGYEQYF.

The genes are TRBV5-4 and TRBJ2-2; a weak D match, TRBD2 (5 bases). The CDR3 is 13 amino acids. V was cut by 8 bases and J by 4 bases, with 12 bases left in between. Germline lookup yields CDR1 SGHNT and CDR2 YYREEE (reference sequence). The CDR3 DNA sequence: TGTGCCAGTAGGGCCGCGGGCACCGGGGAGCTGTTTTTT. Amino acids: CASRAAGTGELFF.

CDR3 nucleotide sequence: TGTGCCAGCGTGACCTTAGGACAGGGGTGGACTGAAGCTTTCTTT. As protein: CASVTLGQGWTEAFF. V is TRBV12-3 or TRBV12-4 and J is TRBJ1-1; 9 bases map to TRBD1. The V segment lost 8 bases and the J segment 5 bases; nucleotides outside the gene matches: 12. This CDR3 region has 15 residues.

This chain joins TRBV20-1 and TRBJ1-5; tentatively, D is TRBD1 (5 bases). V lost 1 base and J lost 0, with 13 bases in between. The CDR3 runs 16 residues. Germline CDR1 DFQATT, CDR2 SNEGSKA (reference sequence). For the CDR3, the DNA is TGCAGTGCTAGAGGGACGGGGGTACATAGCAATCAGCCCCAGCATTTT. This sequence encodes CSARGTGVHSNQPQHF.

The chain recombines TRBV27 with TRBJ2-3; TRBD1 aligns across 7 bases. With V trimmed by 6 bases and J by 0 bases, 3 bases remained unmatched. Germline V gene sequence: CDR1 MNHEY, CDR2 SMNVEV (reference sequence). The length of the CDR3 is 14 residues. In DNA, the CDR3 is TGTGCCAGCAGGACAGGGCTTAGCACAGATACGCAGTATTTT. Translating it yields CASRTGLSTDTQYF.

The V call is TRBV12-3 or TRBV12-4, the J call TRBJ1-5, with TRBD1 identical over 10 bases. With 4 bases clipped from V and 6 bases from J, the junction kept 15 bases outside the gene matches. The CDR3 loop spans 18 amino acids. The CDR3 is CASSSRQGAGVASQPQHF. CDR3 coding DNA: TGTGCCAGCAGTTCGAGACAGGGGGCGGGAGTAGCTAGTCAGCCCCAGCATTTT.